One and the same sample provided the 7 T cell receptor beta chains below, sequenced in a study of esophageal squamous cell carcinoma under preoperative chemotherapy. TCRdb reprocessed the PCR reads via MiXCR and lists one record per CDR3 protein. The sample holds more than 15,000 distinct CDR3 sequences, under 55% seen once. The time point is: before preoperative PTX-NDP chemotherapy. The specimen was taken from a patient given preoperative chemotherapy. The origin of the receptors is a human donor with esophageal squamous cell carcinoma. The donor label of this sample is uncertain.

Concerning this clonotype: One junction end disagrees with the germline gene, perhaps due to a read error. This chain connects TRBV7-2 to TRBJ2-4; TRBD2 aligns across 8 bases. This CDR3 region has 16 residues. CDR1 is SGHTA, CDR2 FQGNSA, per germline. The CDR3 is CSSTGGGGRVQEIQYF. The CDR3 DNA sequence: TGTTCCAGCACGGGGGGGGGGGGACGGGTCCAAGAGATCCAGTACTTC.

This clonotype was observed many times. A much larger clone differs from this one at a single base, so this may be a read error. The chain is built from TRBV12-5 and TRBJ2-5, with 13 bases lining up with TRBD2. This CDR3 has 15 amino acids. Germline CDR1 LGHNT, CDR2 FRNRAP. J gave up 11 bases and V 6 bases, and 12 bases lay outside the gene matches. CDR3 in DNA: TGTGCTAGTGGGAGGACTAGCGGGAGTATGAATGAGCAGTACTTC. It encodes CASGRTSGSMNEQYF.

The sample holds a few counts of this clonotype. The J gene is TRBJ2-1, the V gene TRBV5-1, with no clear D. This CDR3 has 14 residues. Germline V CDR1 and CDR2: SGHRS, YFSETQ. V lost 0 bases, J lost 7 bases, and 11 bases lay in between. CDR3 bases: TGCGCCAGCAGCTTGGCCGGCGGCATAAATGAGCAGTTCTTC. Its protein product is CASSLAGGINEQFF.

This clonotype was seen only a few times. CDR3 loop: CASSSRLGGGTDTQYF. The CDR3, as DNA: TGTGCCAGCAGCTCCCGTCTCGGGGGTGGGACAGATACGCAGTATTTT. The chain uses TRBV7-2 and TRBJ2-3, with TRBD2 as a possible D gene (6 bases). Germline V lookup: CDR1 SGHTA, CDR2 FQGNSA. V was cut by 4 bases and J by 3 bases, with 17 bases left in between. This CDR3 has 16 amino acids.

This clonotype appeared a few times. The J gene is TRBJ2-2, the V gene TRBV6-1; D may match TRBD1 or TRBD2 (5 bases each). TRBJ2-3 explains the end of the DNA better; the J call may be wrong. CDR1 MNHNS and CDR2 SASEGT come from the germline V gene. CDR3 length: 13 amino acids. CDR3 in amino acids: CASRGQGAGAQYF. The CDR3, as DNA: TGTGCCAGCCGAGGGCAAGGGGCCGGGGCGCAGTATTTT.

J is TRBJ2-1 and V is TRBV7-8; TRBD1 is a possible D gene (5 bases). TRBJ2-7 matches the DNA end more closely, so the J call is doubtful. Per the germline V gene, CDR1 is SGHVS and CDR2 is FQNEAQ. The CDR3 covers 13 residues. This CDR3 is CASSSSPGNEQYF. The DNA for the CDR3 is TGTGCCAGCAGCTCCAGCCCAGGGAACGAGCAGTACTTC.

This clonotype was seen only a few times. V and J are TRBV7-6 and TRBJ2-5, with 8 positions matching TRBD2. The CDR3 spans 14 residues. Germline values: CDR1 SGHVS, CDR2 FNYEAQ. CDR3 region: CAGSGGRDQETQYF. The CDR3 DNA sequence: TGTGCGGGCAGCGGGGGCCGAGACCAAGAGACCCAGTACTTC.